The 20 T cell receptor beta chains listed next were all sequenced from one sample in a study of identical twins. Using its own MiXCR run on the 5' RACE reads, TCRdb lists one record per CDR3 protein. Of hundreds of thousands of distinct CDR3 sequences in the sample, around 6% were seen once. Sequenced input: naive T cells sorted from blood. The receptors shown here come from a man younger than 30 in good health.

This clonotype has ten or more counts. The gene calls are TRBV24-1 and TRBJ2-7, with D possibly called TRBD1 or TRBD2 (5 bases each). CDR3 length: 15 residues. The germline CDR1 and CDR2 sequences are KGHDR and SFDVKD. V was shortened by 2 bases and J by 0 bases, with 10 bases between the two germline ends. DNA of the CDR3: TGTGCCACCAGTGATTCCTGGGACGCCTCCTACGAGCAGTACTTC. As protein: CATSDSWDASYEQYF.

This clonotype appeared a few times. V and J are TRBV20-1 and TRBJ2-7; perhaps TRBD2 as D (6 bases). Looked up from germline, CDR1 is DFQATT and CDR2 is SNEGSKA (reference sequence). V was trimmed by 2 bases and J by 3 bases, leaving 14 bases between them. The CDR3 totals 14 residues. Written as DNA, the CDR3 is TGCAGTGCTAGAAGGGCTAGCGAGTTCTACGAGCAGTACTTC. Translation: CSARRASEFYEQYF.

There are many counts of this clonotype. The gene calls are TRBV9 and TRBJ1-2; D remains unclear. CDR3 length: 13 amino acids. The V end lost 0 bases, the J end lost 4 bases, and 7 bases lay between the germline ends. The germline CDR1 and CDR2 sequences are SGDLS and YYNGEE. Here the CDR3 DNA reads TGTGCCAGCAGCGTAGATGGGTTCTATGGCTACACCTTC. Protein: CASSVDGFYGYTF.

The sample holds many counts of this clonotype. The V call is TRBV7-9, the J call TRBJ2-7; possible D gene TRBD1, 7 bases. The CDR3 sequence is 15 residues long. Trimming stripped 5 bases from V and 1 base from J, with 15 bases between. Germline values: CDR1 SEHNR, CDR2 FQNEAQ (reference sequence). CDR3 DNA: TGTGCCAGCAGCCTTCAGGGGGGCAGGTCCTACGAGCAGTACTTC. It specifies CASSLQGGRSYEQYF. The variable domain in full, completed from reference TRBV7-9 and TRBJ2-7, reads DTGVSQNPRHKITKRGQNVTFRCDPISEHNRLYWYRQTLGQGPEFLTYFQNEAQLEKSRLLSDRFSAERPKGSFSTLEIQRTEQGDSAMYLCASSLQGGRSYEQYFGPGTRLTVT.

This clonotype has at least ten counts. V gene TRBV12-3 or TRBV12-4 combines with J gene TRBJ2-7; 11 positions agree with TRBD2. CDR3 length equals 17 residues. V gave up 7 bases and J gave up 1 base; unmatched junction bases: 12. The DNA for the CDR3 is TGTGCCAGCACCCCCCAGGGGACTAGCGGCCCGTCCTACGAGCAGTACTTC. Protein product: CASTPQGTSGPSYEQYF.

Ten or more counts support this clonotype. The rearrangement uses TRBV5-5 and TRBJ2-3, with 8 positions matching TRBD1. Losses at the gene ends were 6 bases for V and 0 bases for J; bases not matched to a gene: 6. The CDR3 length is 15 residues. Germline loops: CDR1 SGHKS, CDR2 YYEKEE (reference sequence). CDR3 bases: TGTGCCAGCAAGACGGACAGGGCTAGCACAGATACGCAGTATTTT. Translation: CASKTDRASTDTQYF.

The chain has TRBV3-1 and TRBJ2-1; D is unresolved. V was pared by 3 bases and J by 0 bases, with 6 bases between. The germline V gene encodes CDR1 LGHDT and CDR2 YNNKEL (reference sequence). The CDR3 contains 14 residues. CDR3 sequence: CASSHPPSYNEQFF. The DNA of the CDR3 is TGTGCCAGCAGCCACCCTCCCTCCTACAATGAGCAGTTCTTC.

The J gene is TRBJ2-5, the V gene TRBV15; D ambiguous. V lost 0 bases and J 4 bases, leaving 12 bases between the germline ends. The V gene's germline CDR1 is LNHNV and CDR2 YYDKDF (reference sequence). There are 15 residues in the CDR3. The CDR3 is CATSRDRTVRETQYF. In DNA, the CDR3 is TGTGCCACCAGCAGAGATCGGACGGTCCGAGAGACCCAGTACTTC.

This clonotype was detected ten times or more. This chain's CDR3 is CASSPEEGYNEQFF. In DNA form, the CDR3 reads TGTGCCAGCAGCCCCGAGGAGGGGTACAATGAGCAGTTCTTC. The rearrangement uses TRBV9 and TRBJ2-1; TRBD2 might be the D (6 bases). Germline CDR1 is SGDLS and CDR2 is YYNGEE. Trimming left V 4 bases short and J 4 bases short, with 12 bases between. This CDR3 comprises 14 residues.

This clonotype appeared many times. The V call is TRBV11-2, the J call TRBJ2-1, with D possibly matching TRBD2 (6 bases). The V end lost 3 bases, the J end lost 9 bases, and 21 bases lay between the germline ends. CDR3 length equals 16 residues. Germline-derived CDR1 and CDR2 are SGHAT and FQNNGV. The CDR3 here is CASSLGGRTPNSEQFF. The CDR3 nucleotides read TGTGCCAGCAGCTTGGGGGGTCGGACTCCGAACAGTGAGCAGTTCTTC.

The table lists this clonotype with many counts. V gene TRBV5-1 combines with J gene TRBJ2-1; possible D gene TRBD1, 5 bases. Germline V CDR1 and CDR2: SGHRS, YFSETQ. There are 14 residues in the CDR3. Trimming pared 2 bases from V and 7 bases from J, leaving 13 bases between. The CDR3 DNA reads TGCGCCAGCAGCTTCAAGACAGACGCTAATGAGCAGTTCTTC. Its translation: CASSFKTDANEQFF.

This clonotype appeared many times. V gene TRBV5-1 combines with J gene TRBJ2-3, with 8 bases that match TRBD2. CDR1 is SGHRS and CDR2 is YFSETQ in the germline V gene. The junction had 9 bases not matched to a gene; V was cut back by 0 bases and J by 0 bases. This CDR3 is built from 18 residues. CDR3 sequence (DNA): TGCGCCAGCAGCTTGGGACTAGCGAGACTGCTCAGCACAGATACGCAGTATTTT. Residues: CASSLGLARLLSTDTQYF.

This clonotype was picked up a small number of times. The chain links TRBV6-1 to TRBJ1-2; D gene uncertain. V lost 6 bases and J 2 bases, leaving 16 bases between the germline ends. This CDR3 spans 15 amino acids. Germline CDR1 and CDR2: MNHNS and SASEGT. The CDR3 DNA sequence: TGTGCCAGCAGCCCTCCTAAGGTGGGGAACTATGGCTACACCTTC. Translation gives CASSPPKVGNYGYTF.

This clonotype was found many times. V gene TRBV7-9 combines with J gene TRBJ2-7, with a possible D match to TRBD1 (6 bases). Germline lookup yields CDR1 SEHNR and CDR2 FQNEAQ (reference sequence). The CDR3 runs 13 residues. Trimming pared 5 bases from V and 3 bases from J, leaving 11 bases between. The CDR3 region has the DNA TGTGCCAGCAGCGTGGACAGTGACTACGAGCAGTACTTC. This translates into CASSVDSDYEQYF.

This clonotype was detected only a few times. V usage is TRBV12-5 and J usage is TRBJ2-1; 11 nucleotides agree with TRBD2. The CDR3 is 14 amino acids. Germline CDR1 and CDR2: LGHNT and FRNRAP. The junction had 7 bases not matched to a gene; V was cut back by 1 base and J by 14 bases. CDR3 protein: CASGLGGLADTKFF. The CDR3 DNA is TGTGCTAGTGGTTTGGGGGGACTAGCGGATACAAAGTTCTTC.

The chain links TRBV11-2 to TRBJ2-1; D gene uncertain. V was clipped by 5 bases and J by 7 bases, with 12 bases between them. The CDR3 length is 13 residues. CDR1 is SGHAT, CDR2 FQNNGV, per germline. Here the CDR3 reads CASSPETYNEQFF. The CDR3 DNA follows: TGTGCCAGCAGCCCCGAGACTTATAATGAGCAGTTCTTC.

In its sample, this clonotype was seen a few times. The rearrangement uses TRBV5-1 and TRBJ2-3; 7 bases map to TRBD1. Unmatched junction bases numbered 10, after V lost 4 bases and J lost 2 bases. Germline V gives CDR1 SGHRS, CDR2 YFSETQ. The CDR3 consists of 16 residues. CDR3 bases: TGCGCCAGCAGCCATCCAGGGGGACGGGCCACAGATACGCAGTATTTT. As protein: CASSHPGGRATDTQYF.

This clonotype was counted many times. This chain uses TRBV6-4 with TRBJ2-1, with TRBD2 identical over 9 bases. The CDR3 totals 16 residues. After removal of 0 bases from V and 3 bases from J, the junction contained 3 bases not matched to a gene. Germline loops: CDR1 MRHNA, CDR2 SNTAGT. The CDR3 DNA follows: TGTGCCAGCAGTGACTCTCCTAGCGGGAACTACAATGAGCAGTTCTTC. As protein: CASSDSPSGNYNEQFF.

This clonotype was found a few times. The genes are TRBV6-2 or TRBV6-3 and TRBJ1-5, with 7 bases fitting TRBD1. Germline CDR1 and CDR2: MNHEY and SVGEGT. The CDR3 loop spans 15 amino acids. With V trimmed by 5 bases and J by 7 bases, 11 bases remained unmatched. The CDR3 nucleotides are TGTGCCAGCAGTGAGGGTAACAGGGGTGACCAGCCCCAGCATTTT. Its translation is CASSEGNRGDQPQHF.

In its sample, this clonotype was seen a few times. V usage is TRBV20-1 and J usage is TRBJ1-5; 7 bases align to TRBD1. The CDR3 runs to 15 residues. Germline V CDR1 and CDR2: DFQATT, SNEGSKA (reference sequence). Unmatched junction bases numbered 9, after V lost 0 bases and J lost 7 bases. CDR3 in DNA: TGCAGTGCTAGAGACTTCGGACAGGTCAAGCAGCCCCAGCATTTT. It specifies CSARDFGQVKQPQHF.